The rows below give T cell receptor beta chains drawn from one sample of a study of cytomegalovirus exposure and HLA in healthy donors. Generated by immunoSEQ multiplex PCR, the TCRdb table keeps only in-frame clones and is missing some. This table holds around 60,000 clones, 90% to 96% found once. Sequencing used PBMCs. These receptors all stem from a woman aged 18-29 years in good health and CMV-seronegative. Each CDR3 is given with its conserved first and last residue. Fields, in order: CDR3 DNA, CDR3 protein, D gene, clone size, J gene, V gene. A D gene is named only where the DNA matches it firmly. Some rows have no size entry. The others give once, few or many, or a class for an expanded clone.

CDR3 DNA: TGCGCCAGCAGTCATACACTAGCGGGAGGGGCAGATACGCAGTATTTT; CDR3 protein: CASSHTLAGGADTQYF; D gene: TRBD2; clone size: NA; J gene: TRBJ2-3; V gene: TRBV4-3
CDR3 DNA: TGTGCCAGCAGCTTATTAGCGGGAGGATACAATGAGCAGTTCTTC; CDR3 protein: CASSLLAGGYNEQFF; D gene: TRBD2; clone size: NA; J gene: TRBJ2-1; V gene: TRBV11-3
CDR3 DNA: TGTGCCAGCAGTGCCTTGGAATCGGGGGAGCAGTACTTC; CDR3 protein: CASSALESGEQYF; D gene: NA; clone size: NA; J gene: TRBJ2-7; V gene: TRBV6-1
CDR3 DNA: TGTGCCAGCAGACCAGGGGGCGTGCGCGAAAAACTGTTTTTT; CDR3 protein: CASRPGGVREKLFF; D gene: TRBD1; clone size: NA; J gene: TRBJ1-4; V gene: TRBV6-5
CDR3 DNA: TGTGCCAGCAGCCCAGGGGGGAGATCCTACGAGCAGTACTTC; CDR3 protein: CASSPGGRSYEQYF; D gene: NA; clone size: NA; J gene: TRBJ2-7; V gene: TRBV7-6
CDR3 DNA: TGTGCCAGCAGCTTAGGGCCACCCTGGTCCTACAATGAGCAGTTCTTC; CDR3 protein: CASSLGPPWSYNEQFF; D gene: NA; clone size: NA; J gene: TRBJ2-1; V gene: TRBV7-6
CDR3 DNA: TGTGCCAGTAAAGGGAGGGTTGAGCAGTTCTTC; CDR3 protein: CASKGRVEQFF; D gene: TRBD2; clone size: NA; J gene: TRBJ2-1; V gene: TRBV19
CDR3 DNA: TGTGCCAGCAGCCCGAGGGGGCAGTACAATGAGCAGTTCTTC; CDR3 protein: CASSPRGQYNEQFF; D gene: TRBD1; clone size: NA; J gene: TRBJ2-1; V gene: TRBV13
CDR3 DNA: TGTGCCAGCAGCCGAGGGGGCGAGCAGTTCTTC; CDR3 protein: CASSRGGEQFF; D gene: TRBD1; clone size: NA; J gene: TRBJ2-1; V gene: TRBV11-3
CDR3 DNA: TGTGCCAGCAGCTTCGGGGACAGAGGGGGCTATGGCTACACCTTC; CDR3 protein: CASSFGDRGGYGYTF; D gene: TRBD1; clone size: NA; J gene: TRBJ1-2; V gene: TRBV7-9
CDR3 DNA: TGTGCCAGCAGCTTAAGGCCCCCCCGTTTGACTAGCGAGAGCTACGAGCAGTACTTC; CDR3 protein: CASSLRPPRLTSESYEQYF; D gene: TRBD2; clone size: NA; J gene: TRBJ2-7; V gene: TRBV11-2
CDR3 DNA: TGTGCCAGCAGCCGCTACTGGGGGCGGACAAGCACAGATACGCAGTATTTT; CDR3 protein: CASSRYWGRTSTDTQYF; D gene: NA; clone size: once; J gene: TRBJ2-3; V gene: TRBV7-2
CDR3 DNA: TGTGCCAGCAGTGGACAGGGGGCAGATACGCAGTATTTT; CDR3 protein: CASSGQGADTQYF; D gene: TRBD1; clone size: NA; J gene: TRBJ2-3; V gene: TRBV27
CDR3 DNA: TGTGCCAGCAGCCCCACCGTAGCGGGGGGCCCCTACGAGCAGTACTTC; CDR3 protein: CASSPTVAGGPYEQYF; D gene: TRBD2; clone size: NA; J gene: TRBJ2-7; V gene: TRBV7-6
CDR3 DNA: TGTGCCATCAGTGGGGGACTAGTCCGAACAGATACGCAGTATTTT; CDR3 protein: CAISGGLVRTDTQYF; D gene: TRBD2; clone size: NA; J gene: TRBJ2-3; V gene: TRBV10-3
CDR3 DNA: TGCGCCAGCAGCCAAGATGGCAGACTTAATCAGCCCCAGCATTTT; CDR3 protein: CASSQDGRLNQPQHF; D gene: NA; clone size: NA; J gene: TRBJ1-5; V gene: TRBV4-3
CDR3 DNA: TGTGCCAGCAGCCCCCGGGGGGCCAGACAAGAGACCCAGTACTTC; CDR3 protein: CASSPRGARQETQYF; D gene: NA; clone size: NA; J gene: TRBJ2-5; V gene: TRBV21-1
CDR3 DNA: TGTGCCATCAGTGAGTCGGGCCCTCCCTACGAGCAGTACTTC; CDR3 protein: CAISESGPPYEQYF; D gene: NA; clone size: NA; J gene: TRBJ2-7; V gene: TRBV10-3
CDR3 DNA: TGTGCCAGCAGCAGGACAGGCTCCTACGAGCAGTACTTC; CDR3 protein: CASSRTGSYEQYF; D gene: TRBD1; clone size: NA; J gene: TRBJ2-7; V gene: TRBV5-8
CDR3 DNA: TGTGCCAGTAGTATAGGGGCCCTTAAGGGCACAGATACGCAGTATTTT; CDR3 protein: CASSIGALKGTDTQYF; D gene: NA; clone size: NA; J gene: TRBJ2-3; V gene: TRBV19
CDR3 DNA: TGTGCCAGCAGTTTTGACAACACAGATACGCAGTATTTT; CDR3 protein: CASSFDNTDTQYF; D gene: NA; clone size: few; J gene: TRBJ2-3; V gene: TRBV27
CDR3 DNA: TGTGCCAGTAGTATGGTTAGGGGCCCGTGGGCTTTCTTT; CDR3 protein: CASSMVRGPWAFF; D gene: NA; clone size: NA; J gene: TRBJ1-1; V gene: TRBV19
CDR3 DNA: TGTGCCAGCAGCCCCGGGGGGACAGGGGGCAACAATGAGCAGTTCTTC; CDR3 protein: CASSPGGTGGNNEQFF; D gene: TRBD1; clone size: NA; J gene: TRBJ2-1; V gene: TRBV7-2
CDR3 DNA: TGTGCCAGCAGCACACTAGCGGGATTGTACAATGAGCAGTTCTTC; CDR3 protein: CASSTLAGLYNEQFF; D gene: TRBD2; clone size: NA; J gene: TRBJ2-1; V gene: TRBV7-8
CDR3 DNA: TGTGCCAGCAGTCCAGGACTAGCGGCCTACGAGCAGTACTTC; CDR3 protein: CASSPGLAAYEQYF; D gene: TRBD2; clone size: NA; J gene: TRBJ2-7; V gene: TRBV27
CDR3 DNA: TGTGCCAGCAGCTTAGCCCACTCTGGAAACACCATATATTTT; CDR3 protein: CASSLAHSGNTIYF; D gene: NA; clone size: once; J gene: TRBJ1-3; V gene: TRBV7-6
CDR3 DNA: TGTGCCAGCAGCGGCCGACCAGCGGCCGCAGATACGCAGTATTTT; CDR3 protein: CASSGRPAAADTQYF; D gene: NA; clone size: NA; J gene: TRBJ2-3; V gene: TRBV5-4
CDR3 DNA: TGTGCCACCAGCATTGGACAGGGAGCCTATGGCTACACCTTC; CDR3 protein: CATSIGQGAYGYTF; D gene: TRBD1; clone size: NA; J gene: TRBJ1-2; V gene: TRBV15
CDR3 DNA: TGTGCCAGCAGTACGGGACAGGGGTGGGAAAAACTGTTTTTT; CDR3 protein: CASSTGQGWEKLFF; D gene: TRBD1; clone size: NA; J gene: TRBJ1-4; V gene: TRBV28
CDR3 DNA: TGCGCCAGCAGCCCCGACAGGGGACAGGGGGTGCAGTATTTT; CDR3 protein: CASSPDRGQGVQYF; D gene: TRBD1; clone size: NA; J gene: TRBJ2-3; V gene: TRBV4-3